This is a list of T cell receptor beta chains from one sample in a study of blood T cell repertoires in COVID-19. Sequencing was performed with immunoSEQ multiplex PCR; in TCRdb, only in-frame clones are kept and a portion is missing. Of roughly 230,000 clones in the sample, 80% to 90% are singletons; the top ten hold 3.5% to 5.5%. The sequencing sample was made of peripheral blood. The receptors were gathered from a woman aged 40 to 55 who had recovered from COVID-19. CDR3s include the opening cysteine and the closing phenylalanine or tryptophan. The D gene is left open where the match is weak. Clone size is given for some rows only: seen once, a few or many times, or a class if the clone is expanded.

TRBJ2-1	NA	TRBV13	NA	CASSLERVYNEQFF	TGTGCCAGCAGCCTCGAGCGGGTCTACAATGAGCAGTTCTTC
TRBJ2-5	TRBD1	TRBV19	NA	CASTAKTGVQETQYF	TGTGCCAGTACCGCTAAAACAGGGGTCCAAGAGACCCAGTACTTC
TRBJ1-5	NA	TRBV21-1	NA	CASSNRGNQPQHF	TGTGCCAGCAGCAACAGGGGTAATCAGCCCCAGCATTTT
TRBJ2-2	NA	TRBV9	NA	CASSVVPQGQVNTGELFF	TGTGCCAGCAGCGTAGTGCCCCAGGGGCAGGTAAACACCGGGGAGCTGTTTTTT
TRBJ1-4	NA	TRBV27	NA	CASSLSLTGQHEKLFF	TGTGCCAGCAGTTTATCCCTCACAGGCCAACATGAAAAACTGTTTTTT
TRBJ2-7	NA	TRBV28	NA	CASSPVDRRGEQYF	TGTGCCAGCAGTCCTGTGGACAGGAGGGGCGAGCAGTACTTC
TRBJ2-3	TRBD2	TRBV19	NA	CATREGTSGRGGTQYF	TGTGCCACTAGAGAAGGGACTAGCGGGAGGGGCGGTACGCAGTATTTT
TRBJ2-1	NA	TRBV6-5	NA	CASGVTDEQFF	TGTGCCAGCGGGGTGACAGATGAGCAGTTCTTC
TRBJ2-7	TRBD2	TRBV2	NA	CASSEAIGLAGDEQYF	TGTGCCAGCAGTGAAGCCATAGGACTAGCGGGAGACGAGCAGTACTTC
TRBJ2-7	TRBD1	TRBV5-1	NA	CASSRRTGAFYEQYF	TGCGCCAGCAGCAGAAGGACAGGGGCTTTCTACGAGCAGTACTTC
TRBJ2-1	NA	TRBV11-3	NA	CATAESGHSHNEQFF	TGTGCCACGGCCGAAAGCGGGCACTCCCACAATGAGCAGTTCTTC
TRBJ1-2	TRBD1	TRBV7-9	NA	CASSPGGQGRGYTF	TGTGCCAGCAGCCCTGGGGGACAGGGGAGAGGCTACACCTTC
TRBJ2-3	NA	TRBV4-2	NA	CASSPTSVDTQYF	TGTGCCAGCAGCCCTACCTCGGTAGATACGCAGTATTTT
TRBJ1-2	TRBD1	TRBV7-9	NA	CASSLEHHRGPNYGYTF	TGTGCCAGCAGCTTAGAGCATCACAGGGGGCCTAACTATGGCTACACCTTC
TRBJ1-5	TRBD1	TRBV3-1/TRBV3-2	NA	CASSQGTGGSQPQHF	TGTGCCAGCAGCCAAGGAACAGGGGGAAGTCAGCCCCAGCATTTT
TRBJ1-6	TRBD1	TRBV7-9	NA	CASSLGQGAGSPLHF	TGTGCCAGCAGCTTGGGACAGGGGGCGGGTTCACCCCTCCACTTT
TRBJ1-3	NA	TRBV11-1	once	CASSPRGGNTIYF	TGTGCCAGCAGCCCCCGCGGAGGAAACACCATATATTTT
TRBJ2-2	TRBD1	TRBV7-2	NA	CARPARQGGTGELFF	TGTGCCAGGCCCGCGAGACAGGGGGGGACCGGGGAGCTGTTTTTT
TRBJ2-1	TRBD1	TRBV11-3	NA	CASSLVLGQGSYNEQFF	TGTGCCAGCAGCTTAGTCCTAGGACAGGGGAGCTACAATGAGCAGTTCTTC
TRBJ2-2	TRBD2	TRBV5-8	NA	CASSSAHFVEREVSGELFF	TGTGCCAGCAGCTCGGCACATTTCGTAGAGCGGGAGGTTTCCGGGGAGCTGTTTTTT
TRBJ2-1	TRBD2	TRBV3-1/TRBV3-2	once	CASSHHAGLDYNEQFF	TGTGCCAGCAGCCACCACGCTGGACTAGACTACAATGAGCAGTTCTTC
TRBJ1-1	NA	TRBV5-1	NA	CASSLDRGGDTEAFF	TGCGCCAGCAGCTTGGATCGTGGGGGGGACACTGAAGCTTTCTTT
TRBJ1-5	NA	TRBV19	once	CASSAPLEPQHF	TGTGCCAGTAGTGCCCCACTCGAGCCCCAGCATTTT
TRBJ2-7	TRBD1	TRBV5-5	once	CASSLWDRSYEQYF	TGTGCCAGCAGCTTGTGGGACAGATCCTACGAGCAGTACTTC
TRBJ2-1	TRBD2	TRBV7-2	NA	CASSLMGLAVNNEQFF	TGTGCCAGCAGCTTAATGGGACTAGCGGTCAACAATGAGCAGTTCTTC
TRBJ2-3	TRBD2	TRBV9	NA	CASSVPQRASGSTDTQYF	TGTGCCAGCAGCGTCCCGCAGCGGGCTAGCGGAAGCACAGATACGCAGTATTTT
TRBJ2-7	NA	TRBV19	NA	CASSTTAGIHEQYF	TGTGCCAGTAGTACAACCGCAGGGATCCACGAGCAGTACTTC
TRBJ1-3	NA	TRBV28	NA	CASSLQGYGNTIYF	TGTGCCAGCAGTTTACAGGGATATGGAAACACCATATATTTT
TRBJ1-6	NA	TRBV9	few	CASSVSGSPLHF	TGTGCCAGCAGCGTATCGGGATCACCCCTCCACTTT
TRBJ1-6	NA	TRBV19	NA	CASRDTSNSPLHF	TGTGCCAGCCGGGACACCTCGAATTCACCCCTCCACTTT
TRBJ2-2	TRBD1	TRBV2	NA	CASSRLGQGRAGELFF	TGTGCCAGCAGTCGATTGGGACAGGGTAGGGCCGGGGAGCTGTTTTTT
TRBJ1-1	TRBD1	TRBV23-1	NA	CASSHSGTGVTEAFF	TGCGCCAGCAGTCATTCCGGGACAGGGGTTACTGAAGCTTTCTTT
TRBJ2-5	NA	TRBV16	once	CASSQSVTTQETQYF	TGTGCCAGCAGCCAATCAGTGACAACGCAAGAGACCCAGTACTTC
TRBJ2-1	TRBD1	TRBV11-2	NA	CASSFSRGQGRGEQFF	TGTGCCAGCAGCTTTTCTAGGGGACAGGGACGTGGTGAGCAGTTCTTC
TRBJ1-2	NA	TRBV23-1	NA	CATATGGGYGYTF	TGCGCCACCGCGACCGGGGGGGGTTATGGCTACACCTTC
TRBJ1-4	NA	TRBV28	NA	CASSTSWEEGEKLFF	TGTGCCAGCAGTACATCTTGGGAGGAGGGTGAAAAACTGTTTTTT
TRBJ1-1	TRBD1	TRBV6-5	NA	CASSYSSDRGPEAFF	TGTGCCAGCAGTTACTCTTCGGACAGGGGGCCTGAAGCTTTCTTT
TRBJ2-2	NA	TRBV5-1	NA	CASRLWGDTGELFF	TGCGCCAGCAGACTTTGGGGGGACACCGGGGAGCTGTTTTTT
TRBJ2-2	TRBD2	TRBV7-9	NA	CASSSNRNSGRSNTGELFF	TGTGCCAGCAGCTCAAACCGAAATAGCGGGAGATCGAACACCGGGGAGCTGTTTTTT
TRBJ1-1	TRBD1	TRBV18	NA	CASSQKQGAPYTFF	TGTGCCAGCTCACAGAAACAGGGGGCGCCTTATACTTTCTTT
TRBJ1-1	NA	TRBV10-1	NA	CASSEQGNTEAFF	TGCGCCAGCAGTGAACAGGGGAACACTGAAGCTTTCTTT
TRBJ2-3	NA	TRBV10-3	NA	CATRRTDTQYF	TGTGCCACGAGGCGCACAGATACGCAGTATTTT
TRBJ1-1	TRBD1	TRBV6-5	few	CASSSFDRANTEAFF	TGTGCCAGCAGTTCATTTGACAGGGCGAACACTGAAGCTTTCTTT
TRBJ2-1	TRBD1	TRBV7-9	NA	CASSSGDREDLPWEQFF	TGTGCCAGCAGCTCAGGAGACAGGGAAGATCTTCCTTGGGAGCAGTTCTTC
TRBJ1-5	TRBD1	TRBV6-5	NA	CASINRDRAYQPQHF	TGTGCCAGCATTAACCGGGACAGGGCATATCAGCCCCAGCATTTT
TRBJ1-1	NA	TRBV13	NA	CASSTHGLVTEAFF	TGTGCCAGCAGCACCCACGGGTTGGTTACTGAAGCTTTCTTT
TRBJ2-7	NA	TRBV29-1	NA	CSVERTDFYEQYF	TGCAGCGTTGAAAGGACAGATTTCTACGAGCAGTACTTC
TRBJ1-2	NA	TRBV10-2	NA	CASMRPDTNYGYTF	TGCGCCAGCATGCGACCTGACACTAACTATGGCTACACCTTC
TRBJ1-1	TRBD1	TRBV6-5	NA	CASSYPGGNTEAFF	TGTGCCAGCAGTTACCCAGGGGGCAACACTGAAGCTTTCTTT
TRBJ1-6	NA	TRBV28	once	CASSPGYNSPLHF	TGTGCCAGCAGCCCGGGCTATAATTCACCCCTCCACTTT
TRBJ2-3	TRBD2	TRBV4-3	NA	CASSQDTGLAGGQTDTQYF	TGCGCCAGCAGCCAAGATACGGGACTAGCGGGAGGTCAGACAGATACGCAGTATTTT
TRBJ1-1	TRBD1	TRBV12-5	NA	CASGLIPQGMNTEAFF	TGTGCTAGTGGTTTGATCCCACAGGGGATGAACACTGAAGCTTTCTTT
TRBJ2-1	NA	TRBV9	NA	CASSVTGLEGNEQFF	TGTGCCAGCAGCGTGACAGGCCTTGAGGGCAATGAGCAGTTCTTC
TRBJ1-6	NA	TRBV19	NA	CASSLTGIGSPLHF	TGTGCCAGTAGCCTTACAGGGATAGGCTCACCCCTCCACTTT
TRBJ1-5	TRBD1	TRBV9	once	CASSEDRGHVRNQPQHF	TGTGCCAGCAGCGAGGACAGGGGGCATGTCCGGAATCAGCCCCAGCATTTT